These 8 T cell receptor beta chains came from one sample sequenced in a study of T-cell reconstitution after alpha-beta-depleted transplantation in children. It was with unique molecular identifiers that the TCRbeta library was prepared. One entry per CDR3 protein, called by TCRdb with MiXCR from the PCR reads. The data hold roughly 610,000 distinct CDR3 sequences, with over 9.5% observed a single time. The sequences come from PBMCs from the stem cell graft donor, collected from the stem cell graft. Every receptor here comes from a human donor who donated a stem cell graft to a child with acute myeloid leukemia.

This clonotype was detected a few times. This chain uses TRBV5-1 with TRBJ2-7; 9 positions match TRBD1. There are 13 residues in the CDR3. V dropped 6 bases and J dropped 3; count of bases not matched to a gene: 4. Per germline, CDR1 SGHRS and CDR2 YFSETQ. In DNA form, the CDR3 reads TGCGCCAGCACCGGGACAGGGCTCTACGAGCAGTACTTC. It yields the protein CASTGTGLYEQYF. The entire variable domain, with the rest obtained from reference TRBV5-1 and TRBJ2-7, is as follows: KAGVTQTPRYLIKTRGQQVTLSCSPISGHRSVSWYQQTPGQGLQFLFEYFSETQRNKGNFPGRFSGRQFSNSRSEMNVSTLELGDSALYLCASTGTGLYEQYFGPGTRLTVT.

This chain's CDR3 is CSATGTSGTYEQYF. The CDR3 DNA is TGCAGTGCCACCGGGACTAGCGGGACCTACGAGCAGTACTTC. This rearrangement joins TRBV20-1 to TRBJ2-7, with 13 bases identical to TRBD2. V shed 6 bases, J shed 2 bases, and the junction held 4 bases outside the gene matches. The germline CDR1 and CDR2 sequences are DFQATT and SNEGSKA (reference sequence). This CDR3 spans 14 amino acids.

This clonotype was counted a few times. This rearrangement joins TRBV7-9 to TRBJ2-7; perhaps TRBD1 as D (7 bases). This CDR3 has 15 amino acids. V lost 0 bases and J 5 bases, leaving 14 bases between the germline ends. CDR1 and CDR2 (germline): SEHNR, FQNEAQ (reference sequence). The CDR3 is CASSLAQGGRDEQYF. The CDR3 DNA sequence: TGTGCCAGCAGCTTAGCGCAGGGGGGTCGGGACGAGCAGTACTTC.

This clonotype was observed a handful of times. V is TRBV20-1 and J is TRBJ1-3, with 10 positions matching TRBD1. Unmatched junction bases numbered 8, after V lost 6 bases and J lost 0 bases. The CDR3 consists of 16 residues. Germline lookup yields CDR1 DFQATT and CDR2 SNEGSKA (reference sequence). The CDR3 loop is CSARTGGVVSGNTIYF. The CDR3 bases are TGCAGTGCGAGGACAGGGGGAGTAGTCTCTGGAAACACCATATATTTT.

A note on this clonotype: Mismatch with germline at one junction end may stem from a read error. The chain recombines TRBV7-7 with TRBJ2-7; 7 positions match TRBD1. The CDR3 runs 15 residues. In germline, CDR1 is SSHAT, CDR2 FNYEAQ (reference sequence). This CDR3 is CASSTMTGPKYEQYF. CDR3 nucleotide sequence: TGTGCTAGCAGCACCATGACAGGGCCTAAATACGAGCAGTACTTC.

This clonotype was found a few times. V and J are TRBV18 and TRBJ2-7, with 9 bases matching TRBD1. The CDR3 is made up of 14 amino acids. Trimming took 1 base from V and 6 from J; bases not matched to a gene: 4. The germline V gene has CDR1 KGHSH and CDR2 LQKENI. CDR3 in DNA: TGTGCCAGCTCACCACAAGGGACAGGGACCGAGCAGTACTTC. Its protein product is CASSPQGTGTEQYF. Full variable domain (outside the CDR3, taken from reference TRBV18 and TRBJ2-7): NAGVMQNPRHLVRRRGQEARLRCSPMKGHSHVYWYRQLPEEGLKFMVYLQKENIIDESGMPKERFSAEFPKEGPSILRIQQVVRGDSAAYFCASSPQGTGTEQYFGPGTRLTVT.

This clonotype was counted ten times or more. The chain links TRBV20-1 to TRBJ2-1; 8 bases agree with TRBD2. The CDR3 covers 15 residues. The junction had 6 bases not matched to a gene; V was cut back by 5 bases and J by 0 bases. Germline CDR1 DFQATT, CDR2 SNEGSKA (reference sequence). The CDR3 region has the DNA TGCAGTGCTCGGACTAGCCCTAGCTCCTACAATGAGCAGTTCTTC. Its protein is CSARTSPSSYNEQFF.

This clonotype was found many times. This chain links TRBV12-3 or TRBV12-4 with TRBJ2-1; 12 bases agree with TRBD2. The CDR3 has 20 amino acids. The V segment lost 2 bases and the J segment 8 bases; nucleotides outside the gene matches: 19. The CDR3 coding sequence is TGTGCCAGCAGTTTATATCTTAGGGGACTAGCGGGTAAGGTGGGCCATGAGCAGTTCTTC. Translation gives CASSLYLRGLAGKVGHEQFF.